The 13 T cell receptor beta chains presented below share a single source sample, sequenced in a study of persistence of HIV-infected CD4 T cells. No antigen is known for these receptors. The libraries were made with immunoSEQ version 4 in survey mode. Repertoires were generated with immunoSEQ multiplex PCR, while TCRdb's copy carries only in-frame clones and drops some. The repertoire holds tens of thousands of clones, with roughly 77% as singletons. The stimulus was an HIV-1 Gag 15-mer peptide pool, roughly 1 ug/peptide/mL. Sorted nonresponding memory CD4+ T cells were CD40L-negative, CD69-negative, CD45RO-high. Sequencing was performed on CD4+ T cells sorted from PBMCs after roughly 18-hour stimulation, taken from a patient who received antiretroviral therapy. These receptors were taken from an adult man with HIV who was CMV-seropositive.

This clone came up a few times. This chain connects TRBV2 to TRBJ2-3; 10 nucleotides match TRBD1. The CDR3 runs to 17 residues. The ends lost 7 bases at V and 3 bases at J; junction bases unmatched: 13. Germline CDR1 reads SNHLY; CDR2 reads FYNNEI. The CDR3 is CASKTLLGGQGTDTQYF. CDR3 in DNA: TGTGCCAGCAAAACCTTGTTGGGGGGACAGGGGACAGATACGCAGTATTTT.

The chain joins TRBV24-1 to TRBJ1-2; maybe TRBD1 (6 bases). Per germline, CDR1 KGHDR and CDR2 SFDVKD. Trimming pared 4 bases from V and 4 bases from J, leaving 15 bases between. CDR3 length: 15 amino acids. The CDR3 DNA sequence: TGTGCCACCAGTGACCCCCTGACAGGTTCCTATGGCTACACCTTC. The encoded protein is CATSDPLTGSYGYTF.

This chain connects TRBV5-6 to TRBJ2-6; 8 nucleotides agree with TRBD1. Germline trimming cut 4 bases from V and 3 bases from J; bases unmatched to any gene: 3. The CDR3 has 15 amino acids. Germline V lookup: CDR1 SGHDT, CDR2 YYEEEE. This CDR3 reads CASSQGAGGANVLTF. CDR3 coding DNA: TGTGCCAGCAGCCAGGGGGCAGGTGGGGCCAACGTCCTGACTTTC.

The chain employs TRBV6-5 and TRBJ1-3; TRBD1 is a possible D gene (6 bases). The ends were cut back, 8 bases at V and 0 bases at J, with 14 bases in the middle. Germline values: CDR1 MNHEY, CDR2 SVGAGI. The CDR3 is 15 residues long. The CDR3 loop reads CASGAGGHSGNTIYF. For the CDR3, the DNA is TGTGCCAGCGGGGCGGGGGGCCACTCTGGAAACACCATATATTTT.

The chain carries TRBV9 and TRBJ1-1; D might be TRBD1 (6 bases). The CDR3 is made up of 13 amino acids. Trimming removed 1 base at V and 3 bases at J, with 7 bases between. The germline V gene encodes CDR1 SGDLS and CDR2 YYNGEE. The CDR3 bases are TGTGCCAGCAGCGTACGACAGGACACTGAAGCTTTCTTT. Protein product: CASSVRQDTEAFF.

V gene TRBV11-2 combines with J gene TRBJ1-1, with D unclear. Trimming removed 0 bases at V and 8 bases at J, with 7 bases between. The CDR3 contains 12 residues. Germline V gene lookup returns CDR1 SGHAT and CDR2 FQNNGV. The CDR3 here is CASSLDSREAFF. In DNA form, the CDR3 reads TGTGCCAGCAGCTTAGACAGTAGAGAAGCTTTCTTT. The complete variable domain, with remaining parts taken from reference TRBV11-2 and TRBJ1-1, reads EAGVAQSPRYKIIEKRQSVAFWCNPISGHATLYWYQQILGQGPKLLIQFQNNGVVDDSQLPKDRFSAERLKGVDSTLKIQPAKLEDSAVYLCASSLDSREAFFGQGTRLTVV.

The gene calls are TRBV9 and TRBJ2-3; D unresolved. The CDR3 consists of 17 residues. Germline CDR1 SGDLS, CDR2 YYNGEE. V lost 3 bases to trimming and J lost 8 bases, with 25 bases between them. This chain's CDR3 is CASSGELGGPSSGTQYF. The CDR3 DNA reads TGTGCCAGCAGCGGGGAATTGGGCGGTCCCTCGTCAGGTACGCAGTATTTT.

The gene calls are TRBV6-6 and TRBJ2-3, with TRBD2 matching over 7 bases. The CDR3 consists of 14 residues. The V gene end was trimmed by 5 bases and the J gene end by 4 bases; junction bases not matched to a gene: 6. Germline CDR1 MNHNY, CDR2 SVGAGI (reference sequence). The CDR3 DNA reads TGTGCCAGCAGTCTAAGCGGGGTGGCAGATACGCAGTATTTT. This gives the protein CASSLSGVADTQYF.

The chain links TRBV5-1 to TRBJ2-3; the D is unclear. Germline CDR1 and CDR2: SGHRS and YFSETQ. CDR3 length: 15 amino acids. Trimming shortened V by 4 bases and J by 1 base, and 13 bases separated the two germline ends. The CDR3 here is CASSVGNSRTDTQYF. The CDR3 coding sequence is TGCGCCAGCAGCGTAGGGAATTCCCGCACAGATACGCAGTATTTT.

This clone has a single count. V and J are TRBV5-1 and TRBJ2-1; the match to TRBD2 covers 7 bases. Trimming cost V 0 bases and J 6 bases; bases outside gene matches: 3. The V gene's germline CDR1 is SGHRS and CDR2 YFSETQ. This CDR3 spans 14 amino acids. CDR3 sequence reads: CASSLEASGNEQFF. DNA for the CDR3: TGCGCCAGCAGCTTGGAGGCTAGCGGCAATGAGCAGTTCTTC. The full variable domain, rest sourced from reference TRBV5-1 and TRBJ2-1, is KAGVTQTPRYLIKTRGQQVTLSCSPISGHRSVSWYQQTPGQGLQFLFEYFSETQRNKGNFPGRFSGRQFSNSRSEMNVSTLELGDSALYLCASSLEASGNEQFFGPGTRLTVL.

The chain couples TRBV7-9 to TRBJ1-3, with 7 positions matching TRBD1. The length of the CDR3 is 16 residues. In germline, CDR1 is SEHNR, CDR2 FQNEAQ (reference sequence). The junction had 9 bases not matched to a gene; V was cut back by 5 bases and J by 2 bases. The CDR3 DNA sequence: TGTGCCAGCAGCCCCGGGACAGACAGGGCTGGAAACACCATATATTTT. This codes for CASSPGTDRAGNTIYF.

The chain employs TRBV2 and TRBJ1-5, with D uncertain. The CDR3 is made up of 13 amino acids. The V and J ends lost 3 bases and 3 bases respectively, with 6 bases between them. Germline lookup yields CDR1 SNHLY and CDR2 FYNNEI. The CDR3 sequence is CASSETHNQPQHF. CDR3 in DNA: TGTGCCAGCAGTGAGACCCACAATCAGCCCCAGCATTTT.

This clone was seen a handful of times. V usage is TRBV10-2 and J usage is TRBJ1-5; tentative D call: TRBD1 (6 bases). This CDR3 is built from 12 residues. The V end lost 6 bases, the J end lost 12 bases, and 15 bases lay between the germline ends. Germline lookup yields CDR1 WSHSY and CDR2 SAAADI. The CDR3 coding sequence is TGCGCCAGCAGCGTACAGGGAGGGAACCAGCATTTT. Its protein is CASSVQGGNQHF.